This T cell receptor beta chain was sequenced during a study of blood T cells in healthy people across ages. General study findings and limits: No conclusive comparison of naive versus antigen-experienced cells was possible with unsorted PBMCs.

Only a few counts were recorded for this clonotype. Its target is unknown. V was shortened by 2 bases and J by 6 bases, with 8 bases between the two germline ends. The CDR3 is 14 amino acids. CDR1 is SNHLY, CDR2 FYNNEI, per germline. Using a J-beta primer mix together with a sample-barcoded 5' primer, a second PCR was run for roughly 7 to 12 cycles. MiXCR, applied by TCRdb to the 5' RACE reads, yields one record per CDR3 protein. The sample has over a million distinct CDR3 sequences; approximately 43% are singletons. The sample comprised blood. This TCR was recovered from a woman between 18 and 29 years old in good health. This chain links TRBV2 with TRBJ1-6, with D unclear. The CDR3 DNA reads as TGTGCCAGCAGTGAAATTGCCAGTAATTCACCCCTCCACTTT. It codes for CASSEIASNSPLHF.